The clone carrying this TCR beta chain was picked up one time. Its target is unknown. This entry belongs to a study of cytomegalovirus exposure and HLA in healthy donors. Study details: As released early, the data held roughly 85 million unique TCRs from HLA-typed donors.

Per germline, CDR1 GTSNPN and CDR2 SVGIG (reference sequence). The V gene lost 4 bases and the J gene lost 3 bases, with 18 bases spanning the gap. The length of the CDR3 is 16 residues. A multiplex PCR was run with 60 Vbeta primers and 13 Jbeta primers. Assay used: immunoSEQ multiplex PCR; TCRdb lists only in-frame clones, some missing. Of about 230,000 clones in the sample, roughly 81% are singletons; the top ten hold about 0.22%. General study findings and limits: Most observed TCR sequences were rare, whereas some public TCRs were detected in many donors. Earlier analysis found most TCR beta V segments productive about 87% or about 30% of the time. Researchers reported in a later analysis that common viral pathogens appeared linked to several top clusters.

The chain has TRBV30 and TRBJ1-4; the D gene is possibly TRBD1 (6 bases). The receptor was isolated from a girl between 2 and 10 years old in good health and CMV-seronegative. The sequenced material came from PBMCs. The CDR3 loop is CAWNRDRRMSNEKLFF. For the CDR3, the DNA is TGTGCCTGGAACAGAGACAGGCGGATGTCTAATGAAAAACTGTTTTTT.